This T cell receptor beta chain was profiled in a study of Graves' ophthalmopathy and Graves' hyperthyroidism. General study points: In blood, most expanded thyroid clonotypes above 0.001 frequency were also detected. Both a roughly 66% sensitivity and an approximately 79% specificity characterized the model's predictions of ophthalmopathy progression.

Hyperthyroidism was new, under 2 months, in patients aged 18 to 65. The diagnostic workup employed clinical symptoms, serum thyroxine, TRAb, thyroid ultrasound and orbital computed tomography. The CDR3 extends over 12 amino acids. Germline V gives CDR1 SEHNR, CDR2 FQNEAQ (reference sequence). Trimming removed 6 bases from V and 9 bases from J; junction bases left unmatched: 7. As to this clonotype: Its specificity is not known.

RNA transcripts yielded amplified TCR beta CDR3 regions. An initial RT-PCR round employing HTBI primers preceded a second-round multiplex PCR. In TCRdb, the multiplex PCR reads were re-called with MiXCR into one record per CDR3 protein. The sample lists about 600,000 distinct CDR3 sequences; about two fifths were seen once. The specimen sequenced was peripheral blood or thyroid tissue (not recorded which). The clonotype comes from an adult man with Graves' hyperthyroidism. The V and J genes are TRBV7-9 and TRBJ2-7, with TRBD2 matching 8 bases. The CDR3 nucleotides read TGTGCCAGCAGTTACTCTCGGGAGGGGCAGTACTTC. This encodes CASSYSREGQYF.